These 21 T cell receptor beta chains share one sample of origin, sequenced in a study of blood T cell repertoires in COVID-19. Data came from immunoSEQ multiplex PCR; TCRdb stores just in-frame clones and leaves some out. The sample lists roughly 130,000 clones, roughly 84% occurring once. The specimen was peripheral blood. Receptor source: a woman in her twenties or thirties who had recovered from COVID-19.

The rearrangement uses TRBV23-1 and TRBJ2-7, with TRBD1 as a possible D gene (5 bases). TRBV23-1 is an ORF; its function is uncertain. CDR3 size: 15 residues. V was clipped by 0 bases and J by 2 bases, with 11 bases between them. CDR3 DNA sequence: TGCGCCAGCAGTCAATCGGCCAGGGTCCCCTACGAGCAGTACTTC. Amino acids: CASSQSARVPYEQYF.

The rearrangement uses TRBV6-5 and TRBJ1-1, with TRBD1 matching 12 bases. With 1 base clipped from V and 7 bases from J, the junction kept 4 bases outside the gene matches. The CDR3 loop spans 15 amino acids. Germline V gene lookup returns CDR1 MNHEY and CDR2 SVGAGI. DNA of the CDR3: TGTGCCAGCAGTTACTGGGACAGGGGGCGGCTTGAAGCTTTCTTT. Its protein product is CASSYWDRGRLEAFF.

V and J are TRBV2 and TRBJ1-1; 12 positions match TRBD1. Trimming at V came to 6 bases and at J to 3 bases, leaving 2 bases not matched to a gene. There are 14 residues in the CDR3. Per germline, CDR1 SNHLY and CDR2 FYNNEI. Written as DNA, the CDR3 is TGTGCCAGCAGGGGGACAGGGGGCCACACTGAAGCTTTCTTT. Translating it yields CASRGTGGHTEAFF.

The CDR3 reads CASSEAMNTEAFF. The CDR3 coding sequence is TGTGCCAGCAGCGAGGCCATGAACACTGAAGCTTTCTTT. This chain joins TRBV7-9 and TRBJ1-1; D call uncertain. Germline V CDR1 and CDR2: SEHNR, FQNEAQ (reference sequence). Trimming removed 5 bases from V and 0 bases from J, with 7 bases in between. The CDR3 is 13 amino acids.

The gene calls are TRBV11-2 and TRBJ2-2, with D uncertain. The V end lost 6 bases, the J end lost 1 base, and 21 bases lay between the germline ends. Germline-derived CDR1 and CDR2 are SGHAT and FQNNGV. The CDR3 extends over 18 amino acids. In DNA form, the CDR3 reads TGTGCCAGCAGTCACATCCGAACCCTGCGGAGGAACACCGGGGAGCTGTTTTTT. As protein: CASSHIRTLRRNTGELFF.

Written as DNA, the CDR3 is TGTGCCAGCAGACCGACTAGCCGTTCCTACGAGCAGTACTTC. Protein sequence: CASRPTSRSYEQYF. The gene calls are TRBV27 and TRBJ2-7, with 7 bases that match TRBD2. This CDR3 is built from 14 residues. The V segment lost 6 bases and the J segment 1 base; nucleotides outside the gene matches: 6. CDR1 is MNHEY and CDR2 is SMNVEV in the germline V gene (reference sequence).

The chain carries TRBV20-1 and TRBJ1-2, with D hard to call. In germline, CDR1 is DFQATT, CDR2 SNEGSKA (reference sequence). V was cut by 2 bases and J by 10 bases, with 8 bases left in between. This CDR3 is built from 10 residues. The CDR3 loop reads CSARQVDYTF. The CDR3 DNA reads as TGCAGTGCTAGACAGGTTGACTACACCTTC.

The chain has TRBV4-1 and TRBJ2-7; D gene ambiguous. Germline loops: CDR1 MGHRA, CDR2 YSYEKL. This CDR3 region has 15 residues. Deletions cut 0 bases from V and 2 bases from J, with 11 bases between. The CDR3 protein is CASSQDSHQAYEQYF. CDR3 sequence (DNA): TGCGCCAGCAGCCAAGATTCACACCAGGCCTACGAGCAGTACTTC.

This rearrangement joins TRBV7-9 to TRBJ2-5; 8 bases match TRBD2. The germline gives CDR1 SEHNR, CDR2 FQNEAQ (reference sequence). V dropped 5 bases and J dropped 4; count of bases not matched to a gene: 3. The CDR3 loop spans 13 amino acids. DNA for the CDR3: TGTGCCAGCAGCCCGGGGGGGTTAGAGACCCAGTACTTC. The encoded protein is CASSPGGLETQYF. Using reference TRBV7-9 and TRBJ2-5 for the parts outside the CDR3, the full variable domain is DTGVSQNPRHKITKRGQNVTFRCDPISEHNRLYWYRQTLGQGPEFLTYFQNEAQLEKSRLLSDRFSAERPKGSFSTLEIQRTEQGDSAMYLCASSPGGLETQYFGPGTRLLVL.

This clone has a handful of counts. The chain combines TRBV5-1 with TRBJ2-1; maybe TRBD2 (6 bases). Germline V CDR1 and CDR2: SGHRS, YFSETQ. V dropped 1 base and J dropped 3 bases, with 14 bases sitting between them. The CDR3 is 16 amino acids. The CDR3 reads CASSLWRGADYNEQFF. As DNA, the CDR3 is TGCGCCAGCAGCTTGTGGAGGGGCGCAGACTACAATGAGCAGTTCTTC.

CDR3 in amino acids: CASSLRTGPIPRETQYF. DNA for the CDR3: TGTGCCAGCAGCTTGAGGACAGGGCCCATACCCAGGGAGACCCAGTACTTC. The chain uses TRBV5-4 and TRBJ2-5; 8 nucleotides agree with TRBD1. The CDR3 is made up of 17 amino acids. Germline V gene sequence: CDR1 SGHNT, CDR2 YYREEE (reference sequence). Trimming at V came to 1 base and at J to 5 bases, leaving 13 bases not matched to a gene.

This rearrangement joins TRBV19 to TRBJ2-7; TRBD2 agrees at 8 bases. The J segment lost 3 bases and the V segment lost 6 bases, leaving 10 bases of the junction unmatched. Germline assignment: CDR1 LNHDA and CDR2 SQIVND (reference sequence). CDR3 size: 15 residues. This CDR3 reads CASSRGGEPLYEQYF. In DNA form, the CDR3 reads TGTGCCAGTAGCCGGGGGGGTGAACCCCTCTACGAGCAGTACTTC. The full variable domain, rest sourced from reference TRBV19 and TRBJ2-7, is DGGITQSPKYLFRKEGQNVTLSCEQNLNHDAMYWYRQDPGQGLRLIYYSQIVNDFQKGDIAEGYSVSREKKESFPLTVTSAQKNPTAFYLCASSRGGEPLYEQYFGPGTRLTVT.

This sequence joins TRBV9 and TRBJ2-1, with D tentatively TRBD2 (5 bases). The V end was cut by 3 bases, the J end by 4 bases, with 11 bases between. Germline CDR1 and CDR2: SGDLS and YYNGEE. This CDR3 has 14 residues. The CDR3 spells CASSAWTGYNEQFF. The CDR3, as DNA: TGTGCCAGCAGCGCCTGGACGGGATACAATGAGCAGTTCTTC.

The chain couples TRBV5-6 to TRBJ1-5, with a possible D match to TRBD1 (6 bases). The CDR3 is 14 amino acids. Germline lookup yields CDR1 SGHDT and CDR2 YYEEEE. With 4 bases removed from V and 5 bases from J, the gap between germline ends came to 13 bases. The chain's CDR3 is CASSLGTIDQPQHF. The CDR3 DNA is TGTGCCAGCAGCCTCGGGACAATTGATCAGCCCCAGCATTTT.

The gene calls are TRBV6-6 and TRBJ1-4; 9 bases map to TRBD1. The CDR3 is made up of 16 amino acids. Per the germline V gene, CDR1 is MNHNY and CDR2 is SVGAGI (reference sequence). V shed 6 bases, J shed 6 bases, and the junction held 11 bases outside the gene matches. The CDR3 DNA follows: TGTGCCAGCAGGCCTCAGATGACAGGGGGATATGAAAAACTGTTTTTT. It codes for CASRPQMTGGYEKLFF.

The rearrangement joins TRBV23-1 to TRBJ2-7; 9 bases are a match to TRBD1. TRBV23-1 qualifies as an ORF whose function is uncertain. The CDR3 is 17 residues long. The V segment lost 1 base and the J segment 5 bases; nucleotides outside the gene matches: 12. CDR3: CASSQYFSGQGSHEQYF. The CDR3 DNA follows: TGCGCCAGCAGTCAATACTTTTCGGGACAGGGTTCCCACGAGCAGTACTTC.

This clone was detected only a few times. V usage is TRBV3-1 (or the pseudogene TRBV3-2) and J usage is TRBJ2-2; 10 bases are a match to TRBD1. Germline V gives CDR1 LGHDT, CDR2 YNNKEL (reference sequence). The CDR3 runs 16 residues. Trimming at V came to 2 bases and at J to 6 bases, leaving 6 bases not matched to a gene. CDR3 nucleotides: TGTGCCAGCAGCCAATGGGGGACAGGGGTCGCCGGGGAGCTGTTTTTT. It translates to CASSQWGTGVAGELFF.

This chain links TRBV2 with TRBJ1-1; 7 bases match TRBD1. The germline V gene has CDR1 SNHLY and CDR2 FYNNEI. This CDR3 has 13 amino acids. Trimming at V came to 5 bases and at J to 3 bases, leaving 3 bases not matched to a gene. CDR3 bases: TGTGCCAGCAGTCTTCAGGGGGACACTGAAGCTTTCTTT. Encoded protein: CASSLQGDTEAFF.

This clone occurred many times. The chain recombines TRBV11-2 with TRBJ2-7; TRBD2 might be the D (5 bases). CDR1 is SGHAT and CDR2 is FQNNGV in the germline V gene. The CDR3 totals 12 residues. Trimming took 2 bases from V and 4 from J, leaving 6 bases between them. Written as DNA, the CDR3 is TGTGCCAGCAGCTTAACGGGATACGAGCAGTACTTC. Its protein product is CASSLTGYEQYF.

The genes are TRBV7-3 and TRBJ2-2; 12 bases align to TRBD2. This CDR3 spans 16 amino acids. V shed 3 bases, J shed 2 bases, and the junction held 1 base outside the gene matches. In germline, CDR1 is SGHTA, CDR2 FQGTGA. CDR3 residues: CASSFGLAGNTGELFF. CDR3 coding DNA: TGTGCCAGCAGCTTTGGACTAGCGGGAAACACCGGGGAGCTGTTTTTT.

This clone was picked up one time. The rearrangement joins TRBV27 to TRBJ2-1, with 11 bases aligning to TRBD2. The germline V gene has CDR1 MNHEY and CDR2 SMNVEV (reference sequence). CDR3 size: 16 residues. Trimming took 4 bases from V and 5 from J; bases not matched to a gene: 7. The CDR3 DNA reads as TGTGCCAGCAGTTACGGGCTAGCGGGGGGCAACAATGAGCAGTTCTTC. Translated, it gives CASSYGLAGGNNEQFF.